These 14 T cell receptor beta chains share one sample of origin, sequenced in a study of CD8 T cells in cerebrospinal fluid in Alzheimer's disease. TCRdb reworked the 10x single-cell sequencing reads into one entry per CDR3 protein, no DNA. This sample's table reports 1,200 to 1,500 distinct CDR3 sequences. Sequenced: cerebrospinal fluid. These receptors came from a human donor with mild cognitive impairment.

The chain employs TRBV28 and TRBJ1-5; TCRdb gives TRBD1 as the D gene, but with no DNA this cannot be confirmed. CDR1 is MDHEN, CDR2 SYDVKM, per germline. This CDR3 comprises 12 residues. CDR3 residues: CASRTGYQPQHF.

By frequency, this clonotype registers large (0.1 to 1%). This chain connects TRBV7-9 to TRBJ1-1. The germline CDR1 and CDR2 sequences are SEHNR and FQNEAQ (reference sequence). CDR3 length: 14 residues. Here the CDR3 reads CASSLVSSRTEAFF.

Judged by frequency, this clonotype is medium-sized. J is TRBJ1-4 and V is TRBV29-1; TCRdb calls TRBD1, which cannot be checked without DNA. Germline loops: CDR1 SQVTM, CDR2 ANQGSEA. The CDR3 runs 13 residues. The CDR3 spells CSVLTGADEKLFF.

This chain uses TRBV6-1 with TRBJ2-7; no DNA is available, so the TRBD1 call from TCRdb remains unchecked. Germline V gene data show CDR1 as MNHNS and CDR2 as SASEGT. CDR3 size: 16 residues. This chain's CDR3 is CASTRRVRDRGYEQYF.

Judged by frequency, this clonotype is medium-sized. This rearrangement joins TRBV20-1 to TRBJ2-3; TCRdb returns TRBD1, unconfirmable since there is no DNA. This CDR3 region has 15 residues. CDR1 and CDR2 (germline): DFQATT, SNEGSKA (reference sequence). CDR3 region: CSARDKGTSVDTQYF.

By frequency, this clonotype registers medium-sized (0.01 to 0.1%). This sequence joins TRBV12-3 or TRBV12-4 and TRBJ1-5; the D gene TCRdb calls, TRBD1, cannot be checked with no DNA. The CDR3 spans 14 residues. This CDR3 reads CASSLGTSHQPQHF.

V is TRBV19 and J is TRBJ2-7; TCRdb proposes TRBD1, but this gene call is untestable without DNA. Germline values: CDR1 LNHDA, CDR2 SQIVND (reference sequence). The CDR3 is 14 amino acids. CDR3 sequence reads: CASSYTGISYEQYF.

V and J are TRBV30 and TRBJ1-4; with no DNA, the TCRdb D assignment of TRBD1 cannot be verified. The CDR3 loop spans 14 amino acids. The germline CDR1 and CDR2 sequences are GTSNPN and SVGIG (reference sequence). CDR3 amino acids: CAWSVGGTNEKLFF.

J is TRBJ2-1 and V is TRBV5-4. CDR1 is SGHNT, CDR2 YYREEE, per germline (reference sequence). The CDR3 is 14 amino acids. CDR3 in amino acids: CASSLASGINEQFF.

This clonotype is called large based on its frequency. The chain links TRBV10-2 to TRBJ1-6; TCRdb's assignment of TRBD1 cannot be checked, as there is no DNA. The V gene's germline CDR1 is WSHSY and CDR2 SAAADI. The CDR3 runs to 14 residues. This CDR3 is CASSGGAWSSPLHF.

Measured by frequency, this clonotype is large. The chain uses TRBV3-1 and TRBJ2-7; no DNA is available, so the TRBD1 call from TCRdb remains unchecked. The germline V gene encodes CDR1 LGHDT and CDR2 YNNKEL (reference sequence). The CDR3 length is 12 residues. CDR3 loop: CASSLLQGEQYF.

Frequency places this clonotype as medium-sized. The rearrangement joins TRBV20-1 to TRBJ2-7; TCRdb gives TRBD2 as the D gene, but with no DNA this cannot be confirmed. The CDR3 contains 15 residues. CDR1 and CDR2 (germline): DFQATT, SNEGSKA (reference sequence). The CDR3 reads CSARKLAGGTYEQYF.

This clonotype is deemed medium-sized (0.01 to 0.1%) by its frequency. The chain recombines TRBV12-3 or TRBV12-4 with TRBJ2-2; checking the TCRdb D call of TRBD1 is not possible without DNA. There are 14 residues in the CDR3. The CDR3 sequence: CASQDKQGAGELFF.

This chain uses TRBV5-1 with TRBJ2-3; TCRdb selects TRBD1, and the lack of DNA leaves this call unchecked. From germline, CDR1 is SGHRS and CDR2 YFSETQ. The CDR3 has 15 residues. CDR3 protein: CASSLGQWETDTQYF.